The sequence of this T cell receptor (beta chain) was determined in a study of shared clonotypes between healthy human individuals. Notes on the study in general: Enrolling few donors narrowed the genetic and exposure-history diversity that was represented.

Into CD45RA+ naive and CD45RA-negative memory subsets, the CD4+ cells were split. On this clone: Its antigen is not known.

Profiling relied on immunoSEQ multiplex PCR, and the TCRdb table lists in-frame clones only, not all of them. The sample has 2 million to 2.5 million clones; 85% to 95% are singletons. This sequence was found in a man between 18 and 29 years old in good health. The sample taken for sequencing was naive CD4+ T cells sorted from blood. Subset given: CD45RA+ positively selected.

The CDR3 here is CAWTEAAAGYTF. The CDR3 nucleotides read TGTGCCTGGACCGAGGCGGCGGCGGGCTACACCTTC. The rearrangement links TRBV30 to TRBJ1-2; D is unresolved. V lost 4 bases, J lost 8 bases, and 14 bases lay in between. This CDR3 has 12 amino acids. Germline V CDR1 and CDR2: GTSNPN, SVGIG (reference sequence).